Following are 16 T cell receptor beta chains from one sample sequenced in a study of radiation and T cells in renal cell carcinoma. Method: immunoSEQ multiplex PCR; TCRdb's copy keeps in-frame clones and lacks some. This sample has some 20,000 clones, with about 50% found just once. Treatment reported: 15 Gy SBRT to primary tumor, nephrectomy 4 weeks later. Sample: tumor tissue, taken from a patient whose treatment included radiotherapy and nephrectomy. All receptors come from a woman aged 45 to 65 with renal cell carcinoma.

The V call is TRBV7-2, the J call TRBJ1-1, with D hard to call. Trimming left V 5 bases short and J 1 base short, with 14 bases between. CDR3 size: 15 residues. The germline CDR1 and CDR2 sequences are SGHTA and FQGNSA. The CDR3 coding sequence is TGTGCCAGCAGCACGCTACCCCAACCGAACACTGAAGCTTTCTTT. Its protein is CASSTLPQPNTEAFF.

The chain joins TRBV9 to TRBJ1-2, with D maybe TRBD1 (6 bases). The length of the CDR3 is 15 residues. The V and J ends lost 0 bases and 2 bases respectively, with 11 bases between them. The germline V gene has CDR1 SGDLS and CDR2 YYNGEE. The chain's CDR3 is CASSVEGGINYGYTF. The DNA for the CDR3 is TGTGCCAGCAGCGTAGAAGGGGGAATAAACTATGGCTACACCTTC.

This clone was counted at least ten times. The V gene is TRBV29-1, the J gene TRBJ1-1, with D unresolved. The length of the CDR3 is 12 residues. V dropped 1 base and J dropped 0 bases, with 3 bases sitting between them. The germline V gene encodes CDR1 SQVTM and CDR2 ANQGSEA. CDR3 sequence: CSVEVVNTEAFF. The CDR3 coding sequence is TGCAGCGTTGAAGTCGTGAACACTGAAGCTTTCTTT.

The chain couples TRBV9 to TRBJ2-2; D unresolved. V lost 4 bases, J lost 1 base, and 8 bases lay in between. Per germline, CDR1 SGDLS and CDR2 YYNGEE. This CDR3 has 14 residues. The DNA of the CDR3 is TGTGCCAGCAGCCCCCAGAGGAACACCGGGGAGCTGTTTTTT. It yields the protein CASSPQRNTGELFF.

This chain uses TRBV11-2 with TRBJ2-5, with D possibly TRBD2 on 7 matching bases. This CDR3 region has 17 residues. V dropped 5 bases and J dropped 5 bases, with 24 bases sitting between them. The germline V gene encodes CDR1 SGHAT and CDR2 FQNNGV. The CDR3, as DNA: TGTGCCAGCAGCCGGGACCCCAGTGGGGGGGCCGGGGAGACCCAGTACTTC. Its translation: CASSRDPSGGAGETQYF.

This sequence joins TRBV5-6 and TRBJ1-4, with a weak D call TRBD1 (6 bases). There are 15 residues in the CDR3. V dropped 5 bases and J dropped 7 bases, with 18 bases sitting between them. CDR1 SGHDT and CDR2 YYEEEE come from the germline V gene. The DNA for the CDR3 is TGTGCCAGCAGTCCCGAGGGCAGGGGAGGTGAAAAACTGTTTTTT. It encodes CASSPEGRGGEKLFF. Combining the CDR3 with reference TRBV5-6 and TRBJ1-4 gives the whole variable domain DAGVTQSPTHLIKTRGQQVTLRCSPKSGHDTVSWYQQALGQGPQFIFQYYEEEERQRGNFPDRFSGHQFPNYSSELNVNALLLGDSALYLCASSPEGRGGEKLFFGSGTQLSVL.

The rearrangement uses TRBV6-1 and TRBJ1-5; tentatively, D is TRBD1 (5 bases). V was pared by 6 bases and J by 4 bases, with 10 bases between. The CDR3 totals 13 residues. Germline-derived CDR1 and CDR2 are MNHNS and SASEGT. The CDR3 sequence is CASRRDWNQPQHF. CDR3 nucleotides: TGTGCCAGCAGGAGGGACTGGAATCAGCCCCAGCATTTT.

This clone was recorded a few times. The V and J genes are TRBV9 and TRBJ2-7, with D possibly being TRBD1 or TRBD2 (5 bases each). The CDR3 contains 14 residues. CDR1 and CDR2 from the germline V gene are SGDLS and YYNGEE. V lost 2 bases, J lost 0 bases, and 9 bases lay in between. The CDR3 DNA sequence: TGTGCCAGCAGCGTGGGACGTAACTCCTACGAGCAGTACTTC. Its translation: CASSVGRNSYEQYF.

The chain employs TRBV4-2 and TRBJ2-1; weak D call: TRBD1 (5 bases). Trimming took 3 bases from V and 5 from J, leaving 11 bases between them. There are 14 residues in the CDR3. Germline lookup yields CDR1 LGHNA and CDR2 YNFKEQ. In DNA form, the CDR3 reads TGTGCCAGCAGCCACCTTAGGGGTAACAATGAGCAGTTCTTC. It yields the protein CASSHLRGNNEQFF.

In its sample, this clone was seen a few times. The chain employs TRBV4-3 and TRBJ2-7; 9 nucleotides agree with TRBD1. CDR3 length: 15 residues. V shed 0 bases, J shed 4 bases, and the junction held 4 bases outside the gene matches. Per the germline V gene, CDR1 is LGHNA and CDR2 is YSLEER. Here the CDR3 DNA reads TGCGCCAGCAGCCAAGATTGGACAGGGGAGTACGAGCAGTACTTC. This gives the protein CASSQDWTGEYEQYF.

The gene calls are TRBV7-8 and TRBJ2-2, with TRBD2 matching over 8 bases. This CDR3 contains 17 residues. Germline-derived CDR1 and CDR2 are SGHVS and FQNEAQ. Trimming at V came to 0 bases and at J to 0 bases, leaving 3 bases not matched to a gene. The CDR3: CASSLARTSSNTGELFF. Here the CDR3 DNA reads TGTGCCAGCAGCTTAGCGAGGACTAGCTCGAACACCGGGGAGCTGTTTTTT.

The sample holds a few counts of this clone. V usage is TRBV9 and J usage is TRBJ2-1; 7 bases match TRBD2. V lost 0 bases to trimming and J lost 4 bases; unmatched junction nucleotides: 7. The CDR3 has 16 amino acids. CDR1 and CDR2 (germline): SGDLS, YYNGEE. CDR3 sequence (DNA): TGTGCCAGCAGCGTAGAGACGCGGGGGATTTACAATGAGCAGTTCTTC. Translation gives CASSVETRGIYNEQFF. The complete variable domain, with remaining parts taken from reference TRBV9 and TRBJ2-1, reads DSGVTQTPKHLITATGQRVTLRCSPRSGDLSVYWYQQSLDQGLQFLIQYYNGEERAKGNILERFSAQQFPDLHSELNLSSLELGDSALYFCASSVETRGIYNEQFFGPGTRLTVL.

This clone showed up many times. The chain joins TRBV19 to TRBJ1-1; 8 nucleotides agree with TRBD1. V gave up 5 bases and J gave up 4 bases; unmatched junction bases: 15. There are 17 residues in the CDR3. The V gene's germline CDR1 is LNHDA and CDR2 SQIVND (reference sequence). This CDR3 is CASSVPRGHNRGTEAFF. Here the CDR3 DNA reads TGTGCCAGTAGTGTCCCCAGGGGGCATAATCGTGGCACTGAAGCTTTCTTT.

The V and J genes are TRBV6-5 and TRBJ2-3, with D perhaps TRBD1 or TRBD2 (6 bases each). The CDR3 covers 15 residues. Per the germline V gene, CDR1 is MNHEY and CDR2 is SVGAGI. V was shortened by 5 bases and J by 1 base, with 13 bases between the two germline ends. Here the CDR3 reads CASSPLRGGTDTQYF. CDR3 bases: TGTGCCAGCAGTCCCCTGAGGGGGGGCACAGATACGCAGTATTTT.

This clone was detected only a few times. This sequence joins TRBV4-2 and TRBJ2-7; D remains ambiguous. The CDR3 runs 15 residues. CDR1 is LGHNA, CDR2 YNFKEQ, per germline. V was clipped by 1 base and J by 2 bases, with 12 bases between them. CDR3 region: CASSQVFLKAYEQYF. Written as DNA, the CDR3 is TGTGCCAGCAGCCAAGTATTCCTGAAGGCCTACGAGCAGTACTTC.

The genes are TRBV7-9 and TRBJ1-1, with a tentative D call TRBD1 (5 bases). The CDR3 is 14 residues long. In germline, CDR1 is SEHNR, CDR2 FQNEAQ (reference sequence). Trimming shortened V by 0 bases and J by 2 bases, and 7 bases separated the two germline ends. The CDR3 DNA follows: TGTGCCAGCAGCTTAGCCAGGGCTAACACTGAAGCTTTCTTT. This translates into CASSLARANTEAFF.